This T cell receptor beta chain is drawn from a study of immune characterization of retroperitoneal liposarcoma. TCRdb reprocessed the PCR reads via MiXCR and lists one record per CDR3 protein. The repertoire holds about 10,000 distinct CDR3 sequences, 37% seen once, with approximately 24% in the top ten. This clonotype was seen at least ten times. Per the germline V gene, CDR1 is SGHTA and CDR2 is FQGNSA. Between the trimmed V and J ends, which lost 6 bases and 10 bases, there was a span of 10 bases. This CDR3 has 11 residues. This clonotype was sampled from a male donor with retroperitoneal liposarcoma. This rearrangement joins TRBV7-2 to TRBJ2-1, with D uncertain. The specimen was tumor tissue. The CDR3 nucleotides are TGTGCCAGCAGGCGAGCCTACGAGCAGTTCTTC. Protein sequence: CASRRAYEQFF.